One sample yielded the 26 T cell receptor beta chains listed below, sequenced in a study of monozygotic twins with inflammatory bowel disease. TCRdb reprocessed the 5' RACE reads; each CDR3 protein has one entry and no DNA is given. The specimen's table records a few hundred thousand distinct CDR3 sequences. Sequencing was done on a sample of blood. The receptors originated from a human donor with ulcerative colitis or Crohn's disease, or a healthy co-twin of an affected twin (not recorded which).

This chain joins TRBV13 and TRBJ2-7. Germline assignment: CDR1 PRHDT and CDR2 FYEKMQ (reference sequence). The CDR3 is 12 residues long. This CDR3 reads CASTQGSGEQYF.

The chain's CDR3 is CASSYSRGHPSTDTQYF. This chain connects TRBV6-2 or TRBV6-3 to TRBJ2-3; the D gene TCRdb calls, TRBD1, cannot be checked with no DNA. The CDR3 has 17 amino acids. Germline values: CDR1 MNHEY, CDR2 SVGEGT.

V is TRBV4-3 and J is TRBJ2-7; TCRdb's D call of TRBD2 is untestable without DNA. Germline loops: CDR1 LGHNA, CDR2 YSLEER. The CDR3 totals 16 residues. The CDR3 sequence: CASSQASEGEAYEQYF.

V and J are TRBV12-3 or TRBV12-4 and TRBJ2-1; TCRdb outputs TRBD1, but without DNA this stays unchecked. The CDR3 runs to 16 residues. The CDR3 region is CASSWGGSTPYNEQFF.

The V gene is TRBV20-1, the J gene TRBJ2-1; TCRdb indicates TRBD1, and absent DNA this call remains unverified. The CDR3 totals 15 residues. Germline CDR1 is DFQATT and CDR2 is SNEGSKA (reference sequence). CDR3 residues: CSARVRTGTYNEQFF.

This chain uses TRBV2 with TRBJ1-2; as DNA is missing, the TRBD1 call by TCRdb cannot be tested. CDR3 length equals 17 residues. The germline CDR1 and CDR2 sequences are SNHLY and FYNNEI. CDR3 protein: CASIRDWLTEANYGYTF.

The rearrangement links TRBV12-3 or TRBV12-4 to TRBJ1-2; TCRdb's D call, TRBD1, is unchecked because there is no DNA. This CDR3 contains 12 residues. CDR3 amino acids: CATLTGVGGYTF.

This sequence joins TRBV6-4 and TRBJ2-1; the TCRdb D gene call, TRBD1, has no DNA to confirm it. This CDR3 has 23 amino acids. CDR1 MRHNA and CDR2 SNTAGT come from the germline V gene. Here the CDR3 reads CASSPLLLPADPLSVSSYNEQFF.

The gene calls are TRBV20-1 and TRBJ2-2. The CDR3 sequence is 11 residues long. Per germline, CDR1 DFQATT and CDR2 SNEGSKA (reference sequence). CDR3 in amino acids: CSAYLTGELFF.

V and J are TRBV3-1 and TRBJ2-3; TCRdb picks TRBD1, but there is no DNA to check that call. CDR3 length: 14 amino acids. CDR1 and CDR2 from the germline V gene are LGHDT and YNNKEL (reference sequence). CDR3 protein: CASSPRGSTDTQYF.

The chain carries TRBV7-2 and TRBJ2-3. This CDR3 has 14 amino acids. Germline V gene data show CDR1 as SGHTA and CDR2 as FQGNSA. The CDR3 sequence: CASSFITGTDTQYF.

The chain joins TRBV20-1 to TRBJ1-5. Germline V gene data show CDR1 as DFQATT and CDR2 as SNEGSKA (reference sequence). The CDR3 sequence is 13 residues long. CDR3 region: CSARRQSNQPQHF.

The CDR3 loop reads CASSGQRRYTEAFF. J is TRBJ1-1 and V is TRBV6-2 or TRBV6-3; the D call of TRBD1 rests on TCRdb alone, since no DNA is present to check it. Per germline, CDR1 MNHEY and CDR2 SVGEGT. This CDR3 has 14 residues.

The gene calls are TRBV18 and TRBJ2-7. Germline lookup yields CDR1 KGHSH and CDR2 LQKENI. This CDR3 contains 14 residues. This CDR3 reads CASSPRGGTYEQYF. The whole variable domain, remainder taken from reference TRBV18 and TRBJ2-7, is NAGVMQNPRHLVRRRGQEARLRCSPMKGHSHVYWYRQLPEEGLKFMVYLQKENIIDESGMPKERFSAEFPKEGPSILRIQQVVRGDSAAYFCASSPRGGTYEQYFGPGTRLTVT.

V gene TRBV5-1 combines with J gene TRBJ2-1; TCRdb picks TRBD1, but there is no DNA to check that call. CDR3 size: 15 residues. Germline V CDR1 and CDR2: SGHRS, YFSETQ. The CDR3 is CASSLRGQSYNEQFF. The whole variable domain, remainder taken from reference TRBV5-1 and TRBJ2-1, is KAGVTQTPRYLIKTRGQQVTLSCSPISGHRSVSWYQQTPGQGLQFLFEYFSETQRNKGNFPGRFSGRQFSNSRSEMNVSTLELGDSALYLCASSLRGQSYNEQFFGPGTRLTVL.

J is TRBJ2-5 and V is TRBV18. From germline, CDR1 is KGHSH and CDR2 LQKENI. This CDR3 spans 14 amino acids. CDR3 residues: CASSHYRDQETQYF. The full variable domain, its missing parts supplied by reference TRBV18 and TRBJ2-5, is NAGVMQNPRHLVRRRGQEARLRCSPMKGHSHVYWYRQLPEEGLKFMVYLQKENIIDESGMPKERFSAEFPKEGPSILRIQQVVRGDSAAYFCASSHYRDQETQYFGPGTRLLVL.

The CDR3 reads CSAGDVVGNYGYTF. The chain combines TRBV29-1 with TRBJ1-2; as DNA is missing, the TRBD1 call by TCRdb cannot be tested. This CDR3 contains 14 residues. Germline V gene data show CDR1 as SQVTM and CDR2 as ANQGSEA.

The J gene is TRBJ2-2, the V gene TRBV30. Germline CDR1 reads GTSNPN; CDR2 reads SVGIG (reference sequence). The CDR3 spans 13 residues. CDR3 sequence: CAWKPGNTGELFF.

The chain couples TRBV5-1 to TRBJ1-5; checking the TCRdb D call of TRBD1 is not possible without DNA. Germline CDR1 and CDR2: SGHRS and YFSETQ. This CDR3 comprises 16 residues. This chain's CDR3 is CASSMGSGSSNQPQHF. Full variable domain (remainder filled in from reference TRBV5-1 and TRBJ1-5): KAGVTQTPRYLIKTRGQQVTLSCSPISGHRSVSWYQQTPGQGLQFLFEYFSETQRNKGNFPGRFSGRQFSNSRSEMNVSTLELGDSALYLCASSMGSGSSNQPQHFGDGTRLSIL.

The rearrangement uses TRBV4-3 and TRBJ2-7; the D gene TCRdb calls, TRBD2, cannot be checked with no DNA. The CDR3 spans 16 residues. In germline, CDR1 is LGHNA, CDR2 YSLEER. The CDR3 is CASSQGLVGVRYEQYF.

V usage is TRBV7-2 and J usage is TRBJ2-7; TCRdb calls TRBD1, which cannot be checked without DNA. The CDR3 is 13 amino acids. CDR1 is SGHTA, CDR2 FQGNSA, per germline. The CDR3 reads CASSLDRSDEQYF.

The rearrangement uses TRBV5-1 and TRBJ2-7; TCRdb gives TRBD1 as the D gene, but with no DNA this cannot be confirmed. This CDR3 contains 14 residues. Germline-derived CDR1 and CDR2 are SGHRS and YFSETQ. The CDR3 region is CASSTGTATYEQYF.

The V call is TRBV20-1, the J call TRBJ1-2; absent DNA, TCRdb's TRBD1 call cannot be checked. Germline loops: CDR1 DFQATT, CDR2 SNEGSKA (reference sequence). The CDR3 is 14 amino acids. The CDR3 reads CSAEARDLNYGYTF.

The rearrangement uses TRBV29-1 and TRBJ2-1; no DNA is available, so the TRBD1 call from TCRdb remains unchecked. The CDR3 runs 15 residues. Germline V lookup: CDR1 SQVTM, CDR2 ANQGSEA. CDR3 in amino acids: CSVLGGDGSYNEQFF.

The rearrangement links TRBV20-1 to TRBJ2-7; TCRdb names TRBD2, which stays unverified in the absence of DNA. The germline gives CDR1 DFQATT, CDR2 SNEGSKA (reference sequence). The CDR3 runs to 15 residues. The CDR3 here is CSALGLAGGSYEQYF.

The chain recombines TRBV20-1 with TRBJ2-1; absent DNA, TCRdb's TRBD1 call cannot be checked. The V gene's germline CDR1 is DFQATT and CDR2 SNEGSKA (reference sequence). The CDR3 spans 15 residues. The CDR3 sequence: CSAPARGSSYNEQFF.